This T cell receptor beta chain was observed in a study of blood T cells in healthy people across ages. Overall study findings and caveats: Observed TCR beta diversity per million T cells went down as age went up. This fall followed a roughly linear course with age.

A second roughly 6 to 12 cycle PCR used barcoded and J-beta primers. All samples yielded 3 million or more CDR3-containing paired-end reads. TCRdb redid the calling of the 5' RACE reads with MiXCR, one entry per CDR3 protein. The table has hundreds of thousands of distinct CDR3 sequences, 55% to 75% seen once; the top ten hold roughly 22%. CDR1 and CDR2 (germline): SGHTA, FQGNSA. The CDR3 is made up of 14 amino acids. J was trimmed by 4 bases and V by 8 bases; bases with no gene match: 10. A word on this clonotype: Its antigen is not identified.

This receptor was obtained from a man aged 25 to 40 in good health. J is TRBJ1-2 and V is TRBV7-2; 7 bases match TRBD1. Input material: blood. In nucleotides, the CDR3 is TGTGCCAGCGGCATCGACAGGGAATTCTATGGCTACACCTTC. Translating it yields CASGIDREFYGYTF.